The clone carrying this T cell receptor (beta chain) was counted at least ten times. Antigen: not known. This entry belongs to a study of spatial heterogeneity in lung cancer. Study-level information: Alpha-chain detections were consistently fewer than beta-chain detections among the sequences.

The CDR3 totals 15 residues. Per germline, CDR1 LNHDA and CDR2 SQIVND (reference sequence). Trimming took 5 bases from V and 5 from J, leaving 18 bases between them. The study, taken as a whole, reports: For expanded intratumoral alpha and beta TCRs, counts tracked tumor mutation counts.

A unique molecular identifier was attached to every TCR cDNA molecule. Using its own MiXCR run on the 5' RACE reads, TCRdb lists one record per CDR3 protein. The table includes approximately 5,000 distinct CDR3 sequences, 7% to 8.5% detected once. Time point of the sample: sample taken at primary tumor resection. The 60 to 80 donors had untreated early-stage non-small cell lung cancer. Unsorted whole RNA of tumor, nontumor lung or frozen PBMC was sequenced. The clonotype originates from a male donor with early-stage non-small cell lung cancer. V is TRBV19 and J is TRBJ2-5, with a tentative D call TRBD1 (6 bases). Source: lung tumor tissue, taken at surgery. The CDR3, as DNA: TGTGCCAGTAGTGCCCCCAGCAGGGGATGGGAGACCCAGTACTTC. Its translation: CASSAPSRGWETQYF. Full variable domain (missing parts from reference TRBV19 and TRBJ2-5): DGGITQSPKYLFRKEGQNVTLSCEQNLNHDAMYWYRQDPGQGLRLIYYSQIVNDFQKGDIAEGYSVSREKKESFPLTVTSAQKNPTAFYLCASSAPSRGWETQYFGPGTRLLVL.